This T cell receptor (beta chain) comes out of a study of human CD4 T cells and Enterobacteriaceae. Study-wide results and caveats: Ex vivo, broadly cross-reactive clonotypes appeared more expanded than specific ones.

Memory CD4+ T cells were sorted as all CD4+ cells except CD45RA+CCR7+CD95- naive cells, over 95% pure. CD8+, CD14+, CD16+, CD56+, CD19+ and CD25-bright cells were excluded before sorting. In the case of this clone: Its specificity is unknown.

Only in-frame clones appear in the TCRdb table, and some are missing; sequencing was by immunoSEQ multiplex PCR. The sample includes fewer than 35,000 clones, 80% to 90% of them seen just once. The sequence came from a human donor in good health. The material sequenced was memory CD4+ T cells from blood.

The DNA of the CDR3 is TGTGCCAGCAGCTTCGGGGTAGGCGAGACCCAGTACTTC. This codes for CASSFGVGETQYF. The genes are TRBV11-3 and TRBJ2-5; the D gene is possibly TRBD2 (5 bases). The V gene lost 3 bases and the J gene lost 5 bases, with 10 bases spanning the gap. Germline V gene lookup returns CDR1 SGHNT and CDR2 YENEEA. This CDR3 is built from 13 residues.